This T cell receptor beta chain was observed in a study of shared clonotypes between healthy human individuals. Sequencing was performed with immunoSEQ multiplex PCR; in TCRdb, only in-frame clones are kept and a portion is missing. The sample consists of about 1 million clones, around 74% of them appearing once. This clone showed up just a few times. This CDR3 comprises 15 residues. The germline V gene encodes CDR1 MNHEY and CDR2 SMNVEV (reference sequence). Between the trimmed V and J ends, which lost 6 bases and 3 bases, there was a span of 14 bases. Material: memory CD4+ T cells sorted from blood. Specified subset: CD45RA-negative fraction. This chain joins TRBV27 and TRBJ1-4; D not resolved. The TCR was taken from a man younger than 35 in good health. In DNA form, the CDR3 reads TGTGCCAGCAGCCAGAAAGGCAGACCTAATGAAAAACTGTTTTTT. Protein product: CASSQKGRPNEKLFF.